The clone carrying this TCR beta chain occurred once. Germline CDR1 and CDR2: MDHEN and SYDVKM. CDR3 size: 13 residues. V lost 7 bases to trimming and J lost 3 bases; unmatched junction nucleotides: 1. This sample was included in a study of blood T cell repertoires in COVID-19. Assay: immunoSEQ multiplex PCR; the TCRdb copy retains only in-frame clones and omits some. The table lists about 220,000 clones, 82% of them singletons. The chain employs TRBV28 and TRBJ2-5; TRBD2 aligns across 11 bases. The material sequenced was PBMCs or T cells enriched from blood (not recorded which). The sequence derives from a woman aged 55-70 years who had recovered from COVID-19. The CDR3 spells CASTSGGKETQYF. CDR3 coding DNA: TGTGCCAGCACTAGCGGGGGGAAAGAGACCCAGTACTTC.